The next 26 T cell receptor beta chains were all read from a single sample in a study of blood T cells in healthy people across ages. It was with a sample-barcoded 5' primer and a J-beta primer mix that a second PCR of roughly 7 to 12 cycles was run. TCRdb processed the 5' RACE reads anew with MiXCR; each CDR3 protein has one entry. The sample contains 1 million to 1.2 million distinct CDR3 sequences, roughly two fifths of which appear only once. Sequenced input: blood. The origin of the receptors is a man aged 18 to 35 in good health.

This clonotype showed up just once. CDR3 amino acids: CASSLRGGDWADTQYF. CDR3 DNA sequence: TGTGCCAGCAGTTTAAGGGGAGGGGATTGGGCAGATACGCAGTATTTT. The chain carries TRBV6-2 or TRBV6-3 and TRBJ2-3; the match to TRBD2 covers 7 bases. This CDR3 spans 16 amino acids. V lost 4 bases and J lost 4; bases outside the gene matches: 11. Germline assignment: CDR1 MNHEY and CDR2 SVGEGT.

The chain joins TRBV20-1 to TRBJ2-1; 8 bases align to TRBD1. This CDR3 has 14 residues. Germline CDR1 DFQATT, CDR2 SNEGSKA (reference sequence). J lost 3 bases, V lost 6 bases, and 7 bases had no gene match. The CDR3 DNA reads TGCAGTGCAGTGGGGGACAGGTACTACAATGAGCAGTTCTTC. Its translation: CSAVGDRYYNEQFF.

With regard to this clonotype: A much larger clone differs by one base, so this may be a read error. The V and J genes are TRBV9 and TRBJ2-1, with D unclear. Judging by the DNA end, TRBJ2-7 fits better; the J call may be wrong. The V gene's germline CDR1 is SGDLS and CDR2 YYNGEE. The CDR3 length is 14 residues. CDR3 region: CASSVALQVNEQYF. The CDR3 coding sequence is TGTGCCAGCAGCGTAGCTCTCCAGGTCAATGAGCAGTACTTC.

This chain links TRBV2 with TRBJ2-1; 7 nucleotides agree with TRBD2. The CDR3 runs to 18 residues. V was pared by 0 bases and J by 0 bases, with 8 bases of the junction left unmatched. Germline V gene sequence: CDR1 SNHLY, CDR2 FYNNEI. The CDR3, as DNA: TGTGCCAGCAGTGAAGCGGGGGGGGTCTTCAGCTCCTACAATGAGCAGTTCTTC. It yields the protein CASSEAGGVFSSYNEQFF.

On this clonotype: One end of the junction fails to match germline, which may point to a read error. V and J are TRBV5-1 and TRBJ1-2; no clear D. In germline, CDR1 is SGHRS, CDR2 YFSETQ. The CDR3 loop spans 14 amino acids. The CDR3 DNA reads TGCGTCAGCAGCTTGGAGGCGTCTAACTATGGCTACACCTTC. It yields the protein CVSSLEASNYGYTF.

This chain joins TRBV6-4 and TRBJ1-5; 11 nucleotides agree with TRBD1. The germline V gene encodes CDR1 MRHNA and CDR2 SNTAGT. V lost 10 bases, J lost 6 bases, and 5 bases stayed unmatched. CDR3 length: 13 residues. In nucleotides, the CDR3 is TGTGCCATCGGGACAGGGGGAGGTCAGCCCCAGCATTTT. It translates to CAIGTGGGQPQHF.

This clonotype was seen a handful of times. The CDR3 reads CASSLVYRSSYEQYF. The CDR3 DNA sequence: TGCGCCAGCAGCTTGGTCTACAGGAGCTCCTACGAGCAGTACTTC. J is TRBJ2-7 and V is TRBV5-1; tentatively, D is TRBD1 (5 bases). In germline, CDR1 is SGHRS, CDR2 YFSETQ. The CDR3 contains 15 residues. V dropped 0 bases and J dropped 0 bases, with 10 bases sitting between them.

The chain carries TRBV5-1 and TRBJ1-1; no clear D gene. The CDR3 loop spans 16 amino acids. Germline assignment: CDR1 SGHRS and CDR2 YFSETQ. Trimming left V 0 bases short and J 2 bases short, with 14 bases between. For the CDR3, the DNA is TGCGCCAGCAGCTTGGGGTCGTGGCCGGAAAACACTGAAGCTTTCTTT. Its translation: CASSLGSWPENTEAFF.

This clonotype was observed a handful of times. The chain couples TRBV30 to TRBJ1-2; D is unclear. V was pared by 2 bases and J by 5 bases, with 9 bases between. Germline V gene lookup returns CDR1 GTSNPN and CDR2 SVGIG (reference sequence). The CDR3 is made up of 12 amino acids. Written as DNA, the CDR3 is TGTGCCTGGAGTCGCGGGAGTTATGGCTACACCTTC. Encoded protein: CAWSRGSYGYTF.

J is TRBJ2-4 and V is TRBV7-2, with 7 positions matching TRBD2. Germline V gene data show CDR1 as SGHTA and CDR2 as FQGNSA. V lost 5 bases and J lost 7; bases outside the gene matches: 14. This CDR3 comprises 16 residues. The CDR3 is CASSRNQGGVVNIQYF. Written as DNA, the CDR3 is TGTGCCAGCAGCCGCAACCAGGGAGGGGTCGTGAACATTCAGTACTTC. Full variable domain (outside the CDR3, taken from reference TRBV7-2 and TRBJ2-4): GAGVSQSPSNKVTEKGKDVELRCDPISGHTALYWYRQSLGQGLEFLIYFQGNSAPDKSGLPSDRFSAERTGGSVSTLTIQRTQQEDSAVYLCASSRNQGGVVNIQYFGAGTRLSVL.

The CDR3, as DNA: TGCAGCGTTGATGACAGGGAATATTCACCCCTCCACTTT. Translated: CSVDDREYSPLHF. The chain is built from TRBV29-1 and TRBJ1-6; 7 bases align to TRBD1. Looked up from germline, CDR1 is SQVTM and CDR2 is ANQGSEA. CDR3 size: 13 residues. J gave up 8 bases and V 3 bases, and 4 bases lay outside the gene matches.

In its sample, this clonotype was seen once. The J gene is TRBJ2-1, the V gene TRBV4-3; D not certain. The CDR3 runs 17 residues. Germline lookup yields CDR1 LGHNA and CDR2 YSLEER. V dropped 1 base and J dropped 4 bases, with 17 bases sitting between them. CDR3 amino acids: CASSQVSRGKGYNEQFF. The CDR3 nucleotides are TGCGCCAGCAGCCAAGTTTCGAGAGGAAAAGGATACAATGAGCAGTTCTTC.

The rearrangement joins TRBV5-1 to TRBJ1-1; TRBD1 is a possible D gene (6 bases). The CDR3 covers 18 residues. CDR1 and CDR2 from the germline V gene are SGHRS and YFSETQ. Trimming took 4 bases from V and 0 from J, leaving 22 bases between them. In DNA, the CDR3 is TGCGCCAGCAGCCCAACCGTCCGGGGCGCAGGGGTGAACACTGAAGCTTTCTTT. This encodes CASSPTVRGAGVNTEAFF.

This clonotype was seen a handful of times. CDR3 nucleotide sequence: TGTGCCAGCCGCAACCGGGACAGAGTAAATCAGCCCCAGCATTTT. This translates into CASRNRDRVNQPQHF. J is TRBJ1-5 and V is TRBV28; 7 bases are shared with TRBD1. The trim removed 8 bases at V and 4 bases at J, leaving 11 bases unmatched. There are 15 residues in the CDR3. CDR1 is MDHEN, CDR2 SYDVKM, per germline.

The chain couples TRBV20-1 to TRBJ2-3; D not certain. Germline loops: CDR1 DFQATT, CDR2 SNEGSKA (reference sequence). V lost 2 bases and J lost 4, with 10 bases in between. The CDR3 has 13 amino acids. As DNA, the CDR3 is TGCAGTGCTAGATCGGAGTTGGCAGATACGCAGTATTTT. Its translation: CSARSELADTQYF.

This clonotype occurred a few times. The chain couples TRBV5-1 to TRBJ2-5; weak D call: TRBD1 (6 bases). The CDR3 covers 14 residues. The V gene's germline CDR1 is SGHRS and CDR2 YFSETQ. The V and J ends lost 6 bases and 2 bases respectively, with 14 bases between them. The CDR3 sequence is CASKTGQIQETQYF. The CDR3 nucleotides are TGCGCCAGCAAGACGGGACAAATTCAAGAGACCCAGTACTTC.

J is TRBJ2-1 and V is TRBV6-2 or TRBV6-3; 10 bases agree with TRBD1. V shed 6 bases, J shed 9 bases, and the junction held 8 bases outside the gene matches. CDR1 and CDR2 (germline): MNHEY, SVGEGT. CDR3 length: 14 amino acids. The CDR3 coding sequence is TGTGCCAGCAGGGAAGCCCGGGACAGGGGTGAGCAGTTCTTC. Its protein product is CASREARDRGEQFF.

This clonotype was found a few times. This chain links TRBV6-1 with TRBJ2-1; D gene uncertain. The V gene lost 5 bases and the J gene lost 0 bases, with 20 bases spanning the gap. The CDR3 consists of 18 residues. Germline CDR1 and CDR2: MNHNS and SASEGT. CDR3 in amino acids: CASSQHSTEPSSYNEQFF. CDR3 in DNA: TGTGCCAGCAGTCAACATTCCACTGAGCCGAGCTCCTACAATGAGCAGTTCTTC.

Turning to this clonotype: This may come from a read error, since a much larger clone is one base off. DNA for the CDR3: TGTGCCAGCAGTAGGGACGGATCCTACGGGCAGTACTTC. This translates into CASSRDGSYGQYF. The rearrangement uses TRBV27 and TRBJ2-7; D may correspond to TRBD1 or TRBD2 (5 bases each). The CDR3 loop spans 13 amino acids. The germline gives CDR1 MNHEY, CDR2 SMNVEV (reference sequence).

This clonotype was observed a handful of times. J is TRBJ1-2 and V is TRBV5-1; D perhaps matches TRBD1 (5 bases). V dropped 4 bases and J dropped 8 bases, with 18 bases sitting between them. This CDR3 is built from 14 residues. Germline CDR1 is SGHRS and CDR2 is YFSETQ. The CDR3 DNA is TGCGCCAGCAGCCCCCGGGCGGGGCAAGAAGGCTACACCTTC. Translated, it gives CASSPRAGQEGYTF.

The CDR3 sequence is CASSLPLSRGYSSYEQYF. CDR3 coding DNA: TGTGCCAGCAGCTTGCCCCTAAGTAGGGGCTATAGCTCCTACGAGCAGTACTTC. V usage is TRBV7-9 and J usage is TRBJ2-7; tentatively, D is TRBD1 (5 bases). Trimming removed 3 bases at V and 0 bases at J, with 21 bases between. The CDR3 covers 18 residues. CDR1 and CDR2 (germline): SEHNR, FQNEAQ (reference sequence).

The rearrangement joins TRBV6-5 to TRBJ1-2; 7 nucleotides line up with TRBD1. Germline values: CDR1 MNHEY, CDR2 SVGAGI. The junction had 7 bases not matched to a gene; V was cut back by 0 bases and J by 6 bases. CDR3 length: 15 residues. The CDR3 DNA sequence: TGTGCCAGCAGTTACTCCCAGGGGGGGTCTCATGGCTACACCTTC. Its protein product is CASSYSQGGSHGYTF.

This clonotype was seen a handful of times. The V and J genes are TRBV4-2 and TRBJ2-3; 9 bases align to TRBD2. This CDR3 has 16 amino acids. Unmatched junction bases numbered 7, after V lost 4 bases and J lost 2 bases. Germline V gene sequence: CDR1 LGHNA, CDR2 YNFKEQ. CDR3 DNA: TGTGCCAGCAGCCCTGGGCCTAGCGGGGCCACAGATACGCAGTATTTT. Protein sequence: CASSPGPSGATDTQYF.

This clonotype has just a few counts. V usage is TRBV24-1 and J usage is TRBJ2-2, with 8 bases identical to TRBD1. Trimming at V came to 2 bases and at J to 4 bases, leaving 5 bases not matched to a gene. Germline assignment: CDR1 KGHDR and CDR2 SFDVKD. The length of the CDR3 is 16 residues. The DNA of the CDR3 is TGTGCCACCAGTGATTCGACAGGGGAGCCCACCGGGGAGCTGTTTTTT. Translation gives CATSDSTGEPTGELFF.

This clonotype has a single count. An end of the junction differs from the germline gene, which may be a read error. The genes are TRBV7-3 and TRBJ1-1; D gene unclear. Germline CDR1 is SGHTA and CDR2 is FQGTGA. The CDR3 is 15 amino acids. The chain's CDR3 is CASSLRRAPNTEAFF. In DNA form, the CDR3 reads TGTGCCAGCAGCTTACGGAGGGCACCTAACACTGAAGCTTTTTTT.

This chain links TRBV24-1 with TRBJ1-5; D perhaps matches TRBD1 (6 bases). With 9 bases removed from V and 3 bases from J, the gap between germline ends came to 20 bases. Per germline, CDR1 KGHDR and CDR2 SFDVKD. CDR3 length equals 16 residues. CDR3 loop: CATGSRDTEFNQPQHF. The CDR3, as DNA: TGTGCCACCGGGTCCCGGGACACAGAATTCAATCAGCCCCAGCATTTT.